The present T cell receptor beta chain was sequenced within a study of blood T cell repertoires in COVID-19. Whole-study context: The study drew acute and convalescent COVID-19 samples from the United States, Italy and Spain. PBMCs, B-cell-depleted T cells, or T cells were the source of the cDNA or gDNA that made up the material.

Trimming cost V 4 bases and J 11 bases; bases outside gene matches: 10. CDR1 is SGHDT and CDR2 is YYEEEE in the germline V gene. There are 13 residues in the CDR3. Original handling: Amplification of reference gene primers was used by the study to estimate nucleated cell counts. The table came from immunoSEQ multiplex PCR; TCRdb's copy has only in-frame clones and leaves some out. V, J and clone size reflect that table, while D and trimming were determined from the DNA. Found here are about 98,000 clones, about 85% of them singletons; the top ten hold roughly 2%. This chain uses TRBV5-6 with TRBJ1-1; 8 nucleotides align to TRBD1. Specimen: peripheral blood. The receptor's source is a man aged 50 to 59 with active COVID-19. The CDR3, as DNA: TGTGCCAGCAGCAATCCTGCAGGGGGCAGGGCTTTCTTT. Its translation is CASSNPAGGRAFF.